This section outlines one T cell receptor (beta chain) sequence together with its context. Its target is unknown. The Oncomine TCR Beta short-read assay was applied to DNA of cultured CD4+ T cells. Via MiXCR, TCRdb re-called the PCR reads, giving one row per CDR3 protein. The table records about 13,000 distinct CDR3 sequences, 50% to 65% of them present only once. The sample belongs to a study of vaccination and CD4 T cells after COVID-19. Germline V gene lookup returns CDR1 SGHTA and CDR2 FQGNSA. The CDR3 extends over 15 amino acids. V lost 1 base, J lost 4 bases, and 13 bases lay in between. Sample treatment: approximately 9-day PBMC culture with coronavirus spike peptide pools or control peptides (ViraFEST assay).

This chain uses TRBV7-2 with TRBJ1-2; D remains unclear. The clonotype was recovered from a human donor with COVID-19. Specimen: cultured CD4+ T cells from blood, collected after SARS-CoV-2 vaccination. CDR3 region: CASSLGSAGGYGYTF. The CDR3 bases are TGTGCCAGCAGCTTAGGAAGTGCAGGCGGCTATGGCTACACCTTC.